Sequencing of this T cell receptor (beta chain) was carried out in a study of cytomegalovirus exposure and HLA in healthy donors. Study-wide context: The platform used for the roughly 120 validation repertoires matched that of the approximately 710 first-cohort repertoires, a later analysis reported. Broader study findings: Specificity for CMV antigens was confirmed in vitro for three of the CMV-associated chains. Cytomegalovirus association was assigned to under 200 TCR beta chains. Reported results showed that the classifier diagnosed cytomegalovirus status with high specificity and sensitivity.

Trimming shortened V by 1 base and J by 0 bases, and 12 bases separated the two germline ends. Germline assignment: CDR1 SNHLY and CDR2 FYNNEI. CDR3 length: 16 residues. The table came from immunoSEQ multiplex PCR; TCRdb's copy has only in-frame clones and leaves some out. The sample consists of approximately 65,000 clones, roughly 95% of them appearing once. Comments on this clone: Its target is not known.

The gene calls are TRBV2 and TRBJ1-1; D is unresolved. The sequencing input was PBMCs. This TCR was sampled from a man between 18 and 35 years old in good health and CMV-seronegative. The CDR3 here is CASSEGEVVLNTEAFF. In DNA, the CDR3 is TGTGCCAGCAGTGAAGGCGAGGTGGTACTGAACACTGAAGCTTTCTTT.